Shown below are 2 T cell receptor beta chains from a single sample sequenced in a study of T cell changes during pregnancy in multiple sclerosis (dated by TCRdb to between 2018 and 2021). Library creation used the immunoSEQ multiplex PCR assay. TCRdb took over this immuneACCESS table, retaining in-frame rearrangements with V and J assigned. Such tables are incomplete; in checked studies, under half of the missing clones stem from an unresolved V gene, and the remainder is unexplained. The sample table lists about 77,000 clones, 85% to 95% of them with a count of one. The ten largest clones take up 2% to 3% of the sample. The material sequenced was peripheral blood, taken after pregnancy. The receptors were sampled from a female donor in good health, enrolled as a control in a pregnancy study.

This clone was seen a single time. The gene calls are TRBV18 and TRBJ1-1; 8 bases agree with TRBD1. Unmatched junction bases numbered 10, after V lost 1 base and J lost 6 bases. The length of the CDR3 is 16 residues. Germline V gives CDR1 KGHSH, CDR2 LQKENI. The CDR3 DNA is TGTGCCAGCTCACCACGGAGCCAGGGGGCAGGATCTGAAGCTTTCTTT. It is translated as CASSPRSQGAGSEAFF.

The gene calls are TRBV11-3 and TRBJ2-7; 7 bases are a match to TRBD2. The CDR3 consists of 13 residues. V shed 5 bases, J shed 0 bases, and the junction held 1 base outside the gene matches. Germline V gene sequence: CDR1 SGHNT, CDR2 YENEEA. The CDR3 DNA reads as TGTGCCAGCAGCGGGGGGGGCTCCTACGAGCAGTACTTC. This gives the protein CASSGGGSYEQYF.